This T cell receptor (beta chain) was recovered during a study of T cell changes during pregnancy in multiple sclerosis (dated by TCRdb to about 2019). As for the study more broadly: Changes in the T cell repertoire over the course of pregnancy were examined in this study in women with multiple sclerosis.

There are 15 amino acids in the CDR3, from cysteine to phenylalanine inclusive. Only the CDR3 region is kept as DNA, spanning 45 bases read in frame from base 1. The junction carries 12 bases between V and J, which are trimmed by 0 bases and 1 base respectively. Reading the germline V gene gives CDR1 SQVTM and CDR2 ANQGSEA. Libraries came from the immunoSEQ multiplex PCR assay. TCRdb obtained this table from immuneACCESS and retained in-frame rearrangements with V and J assigned. These tables miss some clones; where compared with another copy, unresolved V genes account for less than half of the shortfall, and the remainder is unexplained. In this sample the table shows 55,000 to 70,000 clones, approximately 92% of which occur a single time. In total, the top ten clones hold approximately 3% of the sample. Regarding this clone: This clone's antigen is unknown. Base qualities are not provided; no much larger clone lies one nucleotide away.

The chain is encoded by TRBV29-1 joined to TRBJ1-2, and possibly TRBD1, on 5 matching bases. The sequenced sample was CD8+ T cells from peripheral blood mononuclear cells, obtained in the third trimester of pregnancy. The receptor comes from a female donor in good health, enrolled as a control in a pregnancy study. At the DNA level, the sequence is TGCAGCGTTGAAGATTTTAGGGGCATTAACTATGGCTACACCTTC. It translates as CSVEDFRGINYGYTF.